These 17 T cell receptor beta chains were all obtained from the same sample, sequenced in a study of blood T cell repertoires in COVID-19. The assay was immunoSEQ multiplex PCR, and TCRdb's table has in-frame clones only and misses some. The table lists 60,000 to 85,000 clones, roughly 74% of them singletons, with about a sixth in the top ten. Sequencing was done on a sample of peripheral blood. Source of these receptors: a human donor in a cohort sampled during active COVID-19.

This chain joins TRBV27 and TRBJ2-7; 7 nucleotides align to TRBD2. Germline loops: CDR1 MNHEY, CDR2 SMNVEV (reference sequence). The J segment lost 1 base and the V segment lost 5 bases, leaving 8 bases of the junction unmatched. The CDR3 consists of 15 residues. For the CDR3, the DNA is TGTGCCAGCAGTATAAGCGGGATGTATTCCTACGAGCAGTACTTC. Amino acids: CASSISGMYSYEQYF.

V usage is TRBV28 and J usage is TRBJ2-1, with 10 bases lining up with TRBD2. J gave up 0 bases and V 5 bases, and 13 bases lay outside the gene matches. This CDR3 has 19 residues. Germline V gives CDR1 MDHEN, CDR2 SYDVKM. In DNA, the CDR3 is TGTGCCAGCAGTCGCCTAGAAGCGGGAGGGGGGGTCTCCTACAATGAGCAGTTCTTC. It is translated as CASSRLEAGGGVSYNEQFF. The full variable domain, in which reference TRBV28 and TRBJ2-1 provide the parts outside the CDR3, is DVKVTQSSRYLVKRTGEKVFLECVQDMDHENMFWYRQDPGLGLRLIYFSYDVKMKEKGDIPEGYSVSREKKERFSLILESASTNQTSMYLCASSRLEAGGGVSYNEQFFGPGTRLTVL.

The J gene is TRBJ2-7, the V gene TRBV4-1; weak D call: TRBD2 (6 bases). With 0 bases removed from V and 0 bases from J, the gap between germline ends came to 12 bases. Germline V lookup: CDR1 MGHRA, CDR2 YSYEKL. The CDR3 is 16 amino acids. The CDR3 coding sequence is TGCGCCAGCAGCCAAGACCCCAGCGGGCGCTCCTACGAGCAGTACTTC. It encodes CASSQDPSGRSYEQYF.

J is TRBJ2-3 and V is TRBV18; the D is unclear. The germline V gene encodes CDR1 KGHSH and CDR2 LQKENI. CDR3 size: 12 residues. V lost 4 bases and J lost 2, with 4 bases in between. The CDR3 sequence is CASSLSTDTQYF. CDR3 nucleotides: TGTGCCAGCTCACTCTCCACAGATACGCAGTATTTT.

The rearrangement uses TRBV25-1 and TRBJ1-1, with D perhaps TRBD1 (6 bases). The CDR3 has 13 amino acids. The germline V gene has CDR1 MGHDK and CDR2 SYGVNS. V gave up 2 bases and J gave up 4 bases, with 8 bases separating them. CDR3 region: CASSEVRGTEAFF. CDR3 sequence (DNA): TGTGCCAGCAGTGAAGTCAGGGGCACTGAAGCTTTCTTT. Using reference TRBV25-1 and TRBJ1-1 for the parts outside the CDR3, the full variable domain is EADIYQTPRYLVIGTGKKITLECSQTMGHDKMYWYQQDPGMELHLIHYSYGVNSTEKGDLSSESTVSRIRTEHFPLTLESARPSHTSQYLCASSEVRGTEAFFGQGTRLTVV.

This chain joins TRBV7-6 and TRBJ2-7; 7 bases match TRBD2. The junction had 5 bases not matched to a gene; V was cut back by 8 bases and J by 1 base. The germline CDR1 and CDR2 sequences are SGHVS and FNYEAQ. The CDR3 sequence is 13 residues long. The DNA of the CDR3 is TGTGCCAGCTCGCGGGAGCGATCCTACGAGCAGTACTTC. Its protein product is CASSRERSYEQYF.

The chain employs TRBV6-5 and TRBJ1-2; possibly TRBD1 for D (5 bases). Germline V gene data show CDR1 as MNHEY and CDR2 as SVGAGI. Trimming removed 10 bases from V and 7 bases from J, with 13 bases in between. The length of the CDR3 is 11 residues. The CDR3 region is CAIHAGGGYTF. In DNA, the CDR3 is TGTGCCATCCACGCGGGGGGTGGCTACACCTTC.

This rearrangement joins TRBV6-6 to TRBJ2-7; 8 bases map to TRBD1. The germline gives CDR1 MNHNY, CDR2 SVGAGI (reference sequence). The ends lost 6 bases at V and 7 bases at J; junction bases unmatched: 8. This CDR3 spans 13 amino acids. The CDR3 DNA is TGTGCCAGCAGCCCCCAGGGGGCGCGAGAGCAGTACTTC. It encodes CASSPQGAREQYF.

The rearrangement joins TRBV9 to TRBJ2-1; 7 nucleotides match TRBD2. The CDR3 has 15 amino acids. V shed 0 bases, J shed 3 bases, and the junction held 3 bases outside the gene matches. Germline V gene lookup returns CDR1 SGDLS and CDR2 YYNGEE. The CDR3 DNA reads as TGTGCCAGCAGCGTAGAGGGCGGGAGCTACAATGAGCAGTTCTTC. Residues: CASSVEGGSYNEQFF.

The chain employs TRBV5-1 and TRBJ2-1; D is perhaps TRBD2 (6 bases). Per germline, CDR1 SGHRS and CDR2 YFSETQ. V lost 4 bases to trimming and J lost 6 bases, with 14 bases between them. CDR3 size: 14 residues. CDR3 residues: CASSPGAGTNEQFF. CDR3 coding DNA: TGCGCCAGCAGCCCCGGGGCGGGGACCAATGAGCAGTTCTTC. The whole variable domain, remainder taken from reference TRBV5-1 and TRBJ2-1, is KAGVTQTPRYLIKTRGQQVTLSCSPISGHRSVSWYQQTPGQGLQFLFEYFSETQRNKGNFPGRFSGRQFSNSRSEMNVSTLELGDSALYLCASSPGAGTNEQFFGPGTRLTVL.

V is TRBV23-1 and J is TRBJ1-1, with unresolved D. TRBV23-1 is filed as an ORF, its function uncertain. V was shortened by 1 base and J by 4 bases, with 13 bases between the two germline ends. CDR3 length: 15 amino acids. This CDR3 is CASSQYPDRGTEAFF. CDR3 in DNA: TGCGCCAGCAGTCAATACCCGGACCGGGGCACTGAAGCTTTCTTT.

The J gene is TRBJ2-7, the V gene TRBV27; maybe TRBD1 (6 bases). V lost 10 bases and J lost 2, with 18 bases in between. The V gene's germline CDR1 is MNHEY and CDR2 SMNVEV (reference sequence). The CDR3 is 14 residues long. The CDR3 region is CANTRQGPPYEQYF. DNA for the CDR3: TGTGCCAACACAAGGCAGGGGCCACCCTACGAGCAGTACTTC.

The chain recombines TRBV2 with TRBJ1-2; D unclear. This CDR3 spans 14 amino acids. CDR1 SNHLY and CDR2 FYNNEI come from the germline V gene. The germline V and J ends were trimmed by 6 bases and 3 bases, with 14 bases remaining between them. The CDR3 DNA reads as TGTGCCAGCAGGGCAAGACAAGTAGACTATGGCTACACCTTC. Its translation: CASRARQVDYGYTF.

This clone was detected only a few times. J is TRBJ1-2 and V is TRBV5-6, with 9 bases lining up with TRBD1. This CDR3 comprises 13 residues. The germline CDR1 and CDR2 sequences are SGHDT and YYEEEE. Unmatched junction bases numbered 4, after V lost 2 bases and J lost 8 bases. This CDR3 reads CASSLDRGDGYTF. The CDR3 nucleotides read TGTGCCAGCAGCTTAGACAGGGGGGACGGCTACACCTTC. Using reference TRBV5-6 and TRBJ1-2 for the parts outside the CDR3, the full variable domain is DAGVTQSPTHLIKTRGQQVTLRCSPKSGHDTVSWYQQALGQGPQFIFQYYEEEERQRGNFPDRFSGHQFPNYSSELNVNALLLGDSALYLCASSLDRGDGYTFGSGTRLTVV.

J is TRBJ1-2 and V is TRBV6-2 or TRBV6-3, with TRBD1 matching over 8 bases. In germline, CDR1 is MNHEY, CDR2 SVGEGT. V shed 4 bases and J 2 bases; nucleotides not matched to a gene: 3. The CDR3 extends over 14 amino acids. The CDR3 nucleotides are TGTGCCAGCAGTTGGGCAGGGGGCAACTATGGCTACACCTTC. Amino acid sequence: CASSWAGGNYGYTF.

The CDR3: CASSRGLAVYEQYF. CDR3 bases: TGTGCCAGCAGTCGCGGACTAGCGGTCTACGAGCAGTACTTC. The chain combines TRBV6-6 with TRBJ2-7; TRBD2 matches 10 bases. V dropped 5 bases and J dropped 3; count of bases not matched to a gene: 4. The CDR3 length is 14 residues. CDR1 MNHNY and CDR2 SVGAGI come from the germline V gene (reference sequence).

This clone occurred a few times. The CDR3 coding sequence is TGTGCCAGCAGCCGTGGGAGGGGGAGCAATCAGCCCCAGCATTTT. This translates into CASSRGRGSNQPQHF. This chain joins TRBV7-2 and TRBJ1-5, with D possibly TRBD1 on 6 matching bases. The ends were cut back, 5 bases at V and 1 base at J, with 12 bases in the middle. This CDR3 spans 15 amino acids. Germline CDR1 is SGHTA and CDR2 is FQGNSA.